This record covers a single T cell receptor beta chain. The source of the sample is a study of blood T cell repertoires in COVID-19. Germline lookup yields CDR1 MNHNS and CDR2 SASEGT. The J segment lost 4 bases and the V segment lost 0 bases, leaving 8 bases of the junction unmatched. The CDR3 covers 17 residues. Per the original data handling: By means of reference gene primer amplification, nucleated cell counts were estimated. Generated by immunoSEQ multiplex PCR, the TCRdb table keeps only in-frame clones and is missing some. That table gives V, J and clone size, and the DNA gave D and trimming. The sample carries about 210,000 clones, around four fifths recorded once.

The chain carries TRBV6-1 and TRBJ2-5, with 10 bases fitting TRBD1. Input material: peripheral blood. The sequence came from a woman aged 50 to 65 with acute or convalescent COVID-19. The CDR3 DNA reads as TGTGCCAGCAGTGAAGCGCACGAGACAGGGGGCGGAGAGACCCAGTACTTC. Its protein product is CASSEAHETGGGETQYF.